A single sample gave rise to the 28 T cell receptor beta chains below, sequenced in a study of human T cells and chemical hapten exposure. Indicated time point: patch test 1, 2 weeks after DPC sensitization. The treatment denotes: therapeutic diphenylcyclopropenone sensitization with weekly scalp DPC. TCRdb itself ran the RACE reads through MiXCR, one entry per CDR3 protein. Of 340,000 or so distinct CDR3 sequences in the sample, around 7% are singletons; the top ten hold 8.4%. Sequencing used whole blood, obtained in connection with sensitization to the hapten diphenylcyclopropenone (DPC). The receptors were gathered from a woman aged 18-29 years with alopecia areata. Some clones in this sample may be carry-over from other donors' samples.

This clonotype occurred a few times. This chain connects TRBV6-1 to TRBJ2-3; possibly TRBD1 for D (5 bases). CDR3 length: 14 amino acids. V was clipped by 3 bases and J by 4 bases, with 11 bases between them. CDR1 is MNHNS and CDR2 is SASEGT in the germline V gene. This chain's CDR3 is CASSEVQGADTQYF. CDR3 nucleotides: TGTGCCAGCAGTGAGGTGCAGGGTGCAGATACGCAGTATTTT.

The V gene is TRBV27, the J gene TRBJ2-5; TRBD1 or TRBD2 may be the D gene (5 bases each). CDR3 length equals 14 residues. V lost 4 bases and J lost 5, with 14 bases in between. CDR1 and CDR2 from the germline V gene are MNHEY and SMNVEV (reference sequence). In DNA, the CDR3 is TGTGCCAGCAGTTCAGGGCGGCGGAGGGAGACCCAGTACTTC. This gives the protein CASSSGRRRETQYF.

In its sample, this clonotype was seen many times. The chain employs TRBV20-1 and TRBJ2-3; no clear D. This CDR3 has 12 residues. CDR1 is DFQATT and CDR2 is SNEGSKA in the germline V gene (reference sequence). Trimming shortened V by 3 bases and J by 0 bases, and 4 bases separated the two germline ends. Here the CDR3 reads CSASGSTDTQYF. Here the CDR3 DNA reads TGCAGTGCTAGCGGTAGCACAGATACGCAGTATTTT.

Many counts were recorded for this clonotype. The chain links TRBV12-3 or TRBV12-4 to TRBJ1-3; unclear D gene. CDR3 length equals 14 residues. The V and J ends lost 6 bases and 2 bases respectively, with 11 bases between them. CDR3 sequence reads: CASSLGLTGNTIYF. CDR3 nucleotides: TGTGCCAGCAGCTTGGGATTGACTGGAAACACCATATATTTT.

This clonotype occurred a few times. The chain joins TRBV18 to TRBJ1-5, with no clear D. CDR1 is KGHSH and CDR2 is LQKENI in the germline V gene. V was clipped by 1 base and J by 3 bases, with 4 bases between them. This CDR3 is 13 amino acids long. Written as DNA, the CDR3 is TGTGCCAGCTCACCACTGCACAATCAGCCCCAGCATTTT. This codes for CASSPLHNQPQHF.

This clonotype has at least ten counts. The V call is TRBV3-1, the J call TRBJ2-3, with a possible D match to TRBD1 (5 bases). The V gene lost 4 bases and the J gene lost 0 bases, with 8 bases spanning the gap. The CDR3 is 14 amino acids. Germline V lookup: CDR1 LGHDT, CDR2 YNNKEL (reference sequence). CDR3 sequence: CASSLTASTDTQYF. The CDR3 DNA reads TGTGCCAGCAGCCTGACAGCTAGCACAGATACGCAGTATTTT.

V gene TRBV12-3 or TRBV12-4 combines with J gene TRBJ2-3; perhaps TRBD1 as D (6 bases). The V end was cut by 3 bases, the J end by 7 bases, with 14 bases between. The CDR3 sequence is 14 residues long. The CDR3 DNA reads TGTGCCAGCAGTTTCCGGACAGAGGGATATACGCAGTATTTT. The encoded protein is CASSFRTEGYTQYF.

This chain links TRBV11-2 with TRBJ2-1, with D possibly matching TRBD2 (6 bases). The CDR3 runs to 20 residues. V gave up 0 bases and J gave up 4 bases, with 25 bases separating them. CDR1 is SGHAT and CDR2 is FQNNGV in the germline V gene. The CDR3 region is CASSLESRGLVLAGYNEQFF. DNA of the CDR3: TGTGCCAGCAGCTTAGAAAGTCGTGGTTTAGTACTAGCAGGTTACAATGAGCAGTTCTTC.

This clonotype turned up a few times. J is TRBJ2-7 and V is TRBV6-2 or TRBV6-3; D uncertain. The germline gives CDR1 MNHEY, CDR2 SVGEGT. Trimming removed 4 bases at V and 6 bases at J, with 7 bases between. This CDR3 region has 11 residues. CDR3 region: CASSFPGEQYF. The CDR3 nucleotides read TGTGCCAGCAGTTTCCCGGGCGAGCAGTACTTC.

This clonotype was observed at least ten times. The J gene is TRBJ1-1, the V gene TRBV5-1, with a weak D call TRBD1 (5 bases). This CDR3 spans 14 amino acids. The ends were cut back, 0 bases at V and 8 bases at J, with 14 bases in the middle. Germline assignment: CDR1 SGHRS and CDR2 YFSETQ. CDR3 coding DNA: TGCGCCAGCAGCTTGGAGGGAGGGGAATACGAAGCTTTCTTT. Encoded protein: CASSLEGGEYEAFF.

The sample holds many counts of this clonotype. The chain employs TRBV6-2 or TRBV6-3 and TRBJ2-1; no reliable D call. This CDR3 has 11 residues. The germline gives CDR1 MNHEY, CDR2 SVGEGT. V gave up 2 bases and J gave up 15 bases, with 11 bases separating them. CDR3 DNA: TGTGCCAGCAGTTACAGGGAAATCCCGTTCTTC. Amino acids: CASSYREIPFF.

Note on this clonotype: As the CDR3 is not closed by the conserved phenylalanine or tryptophan, this likely results from a read error. The rearrangement joins TRBV7-2 to TRBJ2-3; 10 bases fit TRBD1. With V trimmed by 5 bases and J by 6 bases, 5 bases remained unmatched. This CDR3 has 14 residues. Germline V gene lookup returns CDR1 SGHTA and CDR2 FQGNSA. The DNA of the CDR3 is TGTGCCAGCAGCCTTCGGGACAGGGGTGATACGCAGTATTTG. It is translated as CASSLRDRGDTQYL.

The rearrangement uses TRBV18 and TRBJ1-1; D may be TRBD1 (5 bases). Trimming took off 2 bases at V and 1 base at J, with 14 bases between the two ends. The CDR3 length is 16 residues. Germline-derived CDR1 and CDR2 are KGHSH and LQKENI. In DNA form, the CDR3 reads TGTGCCAGCTCACCAGCTTGGGGGTCTCGGAACACTGAAGCTTTCTTT. Its translation: CASSPAWGSRNTEAFF.

This clonotype was found a few times. The chain combines TRBV6-1 with TRBJ2-5; D is unclear. The V gene's germline CDR1 is MNHNS and CDR2 SASEGT. The V end lost 6 bases, the J end lost 9 bases, and 8 bases lay between the germline ends. This CDR3 contains 10 residues. The CDR3 nucleotides are TGTGCCAGCAGGGGGATATCCCAGTACTTC. Translation gives CASRGISQYF.

This clonotype has more than one count but fewer than ten. The chain links TRBV6-1 to TRBJ2-1; TRBD1 matches at 9 bases. Per germline, CDR1 MNHNS and CDR2 SASEGT. The ends lost 2 bases at V and 0 bases at J; junction bases unmatched: 2. CDR3 length: 16 residues. DNA of the CDR3: TGTGCCAGCAGTGAAAAGACAGGGGGCTCCTACAATGAGCAGTTCTTC. Amino acids: CASSEKTGGSYNEQFF.

Only a few counts were recorded for this clonotype. The chain recombines TRBV6-5 with TRBJ2-6, with D perhaps assigned TRBD1 or TRBD2 (5 bases each). The V end lost 1 base, the J end lost 2 bases, and 9 bases lay between the germline ends. Germline V gives CDR1 MNHEY, CDR2 SVGAGI. This CDR3 has 16 amino acids. This CDR3 reads CASSYLLGAGANVLTF. The DNA for the CDR3 is TGTGCCAGCAGTTACTTATTGGGGGCTGGGGCCAACGTCCTGACTTTC.

V is TRBV6-5 and J is TRBJ1-6; D uncertain. There are 17 residues in the CDR3. The germline V gene has CDR1 MNHEY and CDR2 SVGAGI. Trimming shortened V by 6 bases and J by 9 bases, and 24 bases separated the two germline ends. CDR3 residues: CASSLIRRLERISPLHF. The CDR3 DNA sequence: TGTGCCAGCAGCCTTATTCGGAGGCTGGAGCGTATTTCACCCCTCCACTTT.

There are many counts of this clonotype. The V and J genes are TRBV7-2 and TRBJ1-5; possible D gene TRBD1, 6 bases. The CDR3 has 15 residues. The germline CDR1 and CDR2 sequences are SGHTA and FQGNSA. Trimming pared 0 bases from V and 3 bases from J, leaving 9 bases between. The CDR3 reads CASSLAGTNNQPQHF. The CDR3 coding sequence is TGTGCCAGCAGCTTAGCGGGGACAAACAATCAGCCCCAGCATTTT.

V usage is TRBV5-1 and J usage is TRBJ2-5, with D perhaps TRBD2 (5 bases). Germline CDR1 SGHRS, CDR2 YFSETQ. The CDR3 consists of 13 residues. Deletions cut 3 bases from V and 5 bases from J, with 11 bases between. CDR3 region: CASSWRTGETQYF. The CDR3 region has the DNA TGCGCCAGCAGCTGGAGGACTGGGGAGACCCAGTACTTC.

The sample holds many counts of this clonotype. The rearrangement uses TRBV7-9 and TRBJ1-2; D uncertain. CDR1 SEHNR and CDR2 FQNEAQ come from the germline V gene (reference sequence). V lost 5 bases and J 4 bases, leaving 17 bases between the germline ends. The CDR3 runs to 15 residues. CDR3 DNA: TGTGCCAGCAGCCTAGGGAGCAGCGGAATCTATGGCTACACCTTC. It is translated as CASSLGSSGIYGYTF.

Concerning this clonotype: At one boundary the junction diverges from the germline segment, which might be a read error. The chain links TRBV2 to TRBJ1-6; maybe TRBD1 (6 bases). Germline V CDR1 and CDR2: SNHLY, FYNNEI. The CDR3 has 16 amino acids. The CDR3 spells CASREGGQGMSSPLHF. The CDR3 DNA sequence: TGTGCCAGCCGTGAGGGTGGGCAGGGGATGAGTTCACCCCTCCACTTT.

This chain uses TRBV20-1 with TRBJ1-5; D perhaps matches TRBD1 (5 bases). This CDR3 has 14 residues. Per germline, CDR1 DFQATT and CDR2 SNEGSKA (reference sequence). V gave up 0 bases and J gave up 2 bases, with 8 bases separating them. The CDR3 loop is CSARDVGGNQPQHF. CDR3 in DNA: TGCAGTGCTAGAGACGTAGGGGGCAATCAGCCCCAGCATTTT.

The CDR3: CASSQGDSPYNEQFF. DNA for the CDR3: TGTGCCAGCTCCCAGGGGGACAGCCCCTACAATGAGCAGTTCTTC. The chain carries TRBV12-3 or TRBV12-4 and TRBJ2-1, with 7 bases lining up with TRBD1. CDR3 size: 15 residues. Trimming took 8 bases from V and 2 from J; bases not matched to a gene: 9.

This clonotype was detected ten times or more. The V gene is TRBV10-3, the J gene TRBJ2-7; perhaps TRBD2 as D (5 bases). V lost 4 bases and J lost 5, with 12 bases in between. This CDR3 is 13 amino acids long. Per germline, CDR1 ENHRY and CDR2 SYGVKD. The DNA for the CDR3 is TGTGCCATCAGTGTATGGAGAGGGAACGAGCAGTACTTC. It translates to CAISVWRGNEQYF.

J is TRBJ1-5 and V is TRBV28; D remains ambiguous. The CDR3 has 16 amino acids. Deletions cut 3 bases from V and 7 bases from J, with 19 bases between. The germline V gene has CDR1 MDHEN and CDR2 SYDVKM. The CDR3 DNA reads as TGTGCCAGCAGTTTTGTAGGACGGCCCTTCCAGCAGCCCCAGCATTTT. This encodes CASSFVGRPFQQPQHF.

The chain carries TRBV9 and TRBJ2-7, with no clear D. The ends were cut back, 0 bases at V and 3 bases at J, with 7 bases in the middle. The CDR3 runs 13 residues. Germline CDR1 SGDLS, CDR2 YYNGEE. In nucleotides, the CDR3 is TGTGCCAGCAGCGTAGTACCCCTCTACGAGCAGTACTTC. Its protein product is CASSVVPLYEQYF.

This clonotype was detected many times. This rearrangement joins TRBV12-3 or TRBV12-4 to TRBJ2-7; 8 bases match TRBD1. The CDR3 totals 15 residues. With V trimmed by 5 bases and J by 0 bases, 6 bases remained unmatched. The CDR3 spells CASSLGQGRSYEQYF. CDR3 DNA: TGTGCCAGCAGTCTCGGACAGGGCCGCTCCTACGAGCAGTACTTC.

This clonotype was detected many times. V and J are TRBV19 and TRBJ2-1; D gene uncertain. The CDR3 runs to 12 residues. Germline loops: CDR1 LNHDA, CDR2 SQIVND (reference sequence). The V gene lost 7 bases and the J gene lost 9 bases, with 13 bases spanning the gap. This chain's CDR3 is CASNTFSGEQFF. CDR3 bases: TGTGCCAGTAATACCTTCTCTGGTGAGCAGTTCTTC.